One sample yielded the 29 T cell receptor beta chains listed below, sequenced in a study of beta chain features in type 1 diabetes. Every bit of the isolated RNA underwent reverse transcription, so sequencing read expressed TCRB transcripts. Libraries were prepared by immunoSEQ multiplex PCR; TCRdb keeps only in-frame clonotypes and omits some of them. The data show 200,000 to 250,000 clones, roughly an eighth seen once. The sample comprised naive CD4+ T cells from blood. The receptor source for this set is a woman aged 40 to 50 in good health.

This clone was counted ten times or more. The CDR3 nucleotides read TGTGCCAGCAGCCGCGCTAGCGGGGTTTACGAGCAGTACTTC. This translates into CASSRASGVYEQYF. V is TRBV14 and J is TRBJ2-7, with 9 bases lining up with TRBD2. The V and J ends lost 4 bases and 4 bases, in that order; junction bases with no gene match: 5. Germline V CDR1 and CDR2: SGHDN, FVKESK. The CDR3 is 14 residues long.

The table lists this clone with a few counts. This chain joins TRBV6-1 and TRBJ2-7, with D possibly TRBD1 on 6 matching bases. Germline lookup yields CDR1 MNHNS and CDR2 SASEGT. Trimming took 4 bases from V and 3 from J, leaving 13 bases between them. The CDR3 has 14 amino acids. The chain's CDR3 is CASSGPGQSYEQYF. The CDR3 DNA sequence: TGTGCCAGCAGTGGGCCGGGACAAAGCTACGAGCAGTACTTC.

The V gene is TRBV5-1, the J gene TRBJ2-7; tentative D call: TRBD1 (6 bases). The germline V and J ends were trimmed by 2 bases and 3 bases, with 9 bases remaining between them. CDR1 is SGHRS, CDR2 YFSETQ, per germline. The CDR3 contains 13 residues. CDR3 amino acids: CASSLQGIYEQYF. CDR3 coding DNA: TGCGCCAGCAGCTTACAGGGAATCTACGAGCAGTACTTC. Combining the CDR3 with reference TRBV5-1 and TRBJ2-7 gives the whole variable domain KAGVTQTPRYLIKTRGQQVTLSCSPISGHRSVSWYQQTPGQGLQFLFEYFSETQRNKGNFPGRFSGRQFSNSRSEMNVSTLELGDSALYLCASSLQGIYEQYFGPGTRLTVT.

The chain is built from TRBV27 and TRBJ1-1; 8 bases line up with TRBD1. V lost 2 bases, J lost 1 base, and 0 bases stayed unmatched. This CDR3 contains 14 residues. Germline CDR1 is MNHEY and CDR2 is SMNVEV (reference sequence). CDR3 loop: CASSLQGANTEAFF. CDR3 in DNA: TGTGCCAGCAGTTTACAGGGGGCGAACACTGAAGCTTTCTTT.

The gene calls are TRBV5-1 and TRBJ2-1, with TRBD2 as a possible D gene (6 bases). Germline V lookup: CDR1 SGHRS, CDR2 YFSETQ. Trimming removed 3 bases from V and 8 bases from J, with 21 bases in between. The length of the CDR3 is 16 residues. CDR3 DNA: TGCGCCAGCAGCTATGGCGGGGCCAGGGCGGTCGATGAGCAGTTCTTC. Its translation is CASSYGGARAVDEQFF.

The gene calls are TRBV7-2 and TRBJ1-1; D is unresolved. Trimming left V 0 bases short and J 3 bases short, with 8 bases between. The CDR3 totals 14 residues. Germline V gene data show CDR1 as SGHTA and CDR2 as FQGNSA. The CDR3 DNA is TGTGCCAGCAGCTTAGCCCCCGGGGACACTGAAGCTTTCTTT. Protein product: CASSLAPGDTEAFF.

The V call is TRBV7-9, the J call TRBJ2-3, with 10 positions matching TRBD1. Losses at the gene ends were 4 bases for V and 6 bases for J; bases not matched to a gene: 13. From germline, CDR1 is SEHNR and CDR2 FQNEAQ (reference sequence). The CDR3 is made up of 17 amino acids. DNA for the CDR3: TGTGCCAGCAGCTCCAGGGCCGGGGACAGGGGAGAGGATACGCAGTATTTT. Translating it yields CASSSRAGDRGEDTQYF.

This clone was found a few times. The chain combines TRBV5-1 with TRBJ2-3; D is unclear. This CDR3 is built from 13 residues. Between the trimmed V and J ends, which lost 4 bases and 0 bases, there was a span of 6 bases. Germline-derived CDR1 and CDR2 are SGHRS and YFSETQ. The CDR3 here is CASSEASTDTQYF. In nucleotides, the CDR3 is TGCGCCAGCAGCGAGGCGAGCACAGATACGCAGTATTTT. Looking up the rest from reference TRBV5-1 and TRBJ2-3 gives the full variable domain: KAGVTQTPRYLIKTRGQQVTLSCSPISGHRSVSWYQQTPGQGLQFLFEYFSETQRNKGNFPGRFSGRQFSNSRSEMNVSTLELGDSALYLCASSEASTDTQYFGPGTRLTVL.

This clone was picked up a small number of times. The V call is TRBV15, the J call TRBJ2-7, with 8 bases identical to TRBD2. Trimming removed 6 bases from V and 3 bases from J; junction bases left unmatched: 13. The germline V gene has CDR1 LNHNV and CDR2 YYDKDF (reference sequence). The CDR3 length is 16 residues. The CDR3 nucleotides are TGTGCCACCAGGTCCCACCGAGCGGGGGTTTTCTACGAGCAGTACTTC. Its protein is CATRSHRAGVFYEQYF.

The J gene is TRBJ2-7, the V gene TRBV27, with 7 bases matching TRBD1. Trimming cost V 7 bases and J 8 bases; bases outside gene matches: 14. The length of the CDR3 is 14 residues. Looked up from germline, CDR1 is MNHEY and CDR2 is SMNVEV (reference sequence). CDR3 loop: CASTPPGQNRKQYF. The CDR3, as DNA: TGTGCCAGCACCCCGCCGGGACAGAATCGAAAGCAGTACTTC.

The chain recombines TRBV18 with TRBJ2-5; D perhaps matches TRBD1 (5 bases). The closer fit of TRBJ2-7 to the DNA end suggests the J call may be wrong. The CDR3 extends over 14 amino acids. Germline assignment: CDR1 KGHSH and CDR2 LQKENI. The chain's CDR3 is CASSPSTVSYEQYF. CDR3 sequence (DNA): TGTGCCAGCTCGCCTTCGACAGTGTCCTACGAGCAGTACTTC.

This clone has only a few counts. The chain uses TRBV28 and TRBJ2-6; 7 bases fit TRBD1. The V and J ends lost 4 bases and 3 bases, in that order; junction bases with no gene match: 6. The germline V gene has CDR1 MDHEN and CDR2 SYDVKM. This CDR3 is built from 16 residues. The CDR3 DNA is TGTGCCAGCAGTTATGTGACAGGGCTTGGGGCCAACGTCCTGACTTTC. Translated, it gives CASSYVTGLGANVLTF.

The table lists this clone with a few counts. The V gene is TRBV2, the J gene TRBJ2-7; 9 nucleotides match TRBD1. Trimming cost V 6 bases and J 6 bases; bases outside gene matches: 9. This CDR3 is built from 14 residues. The germline gives CDR1 SNHLY, CDR2 FYNNEI. The CDR3 protein is CASSRDREGVEQYF. DNA for the CDR3: TGTGCCAGCAGCAGGGACAGGGAAGGGGTCGAGCAGTACTTC.

There are a few counts of this clone. V gene TRBV9 combines with J gene TRBJ1-2; D is undetermined. CDR3 length equals 14 residues. Germline loops: CDR1 SGDLS, CDR2 YYNGEE. V lost 3 bases to trimming and J lost 4 bases, with 13 bases between them. CDR3 sequence: CASSEVQTSYGYTF. The CDR3 nucleotides read TGTGCCAGCAGCGAGGTCCAGACAAGCTATGGCTACACCTTC.

This chain connects TRBV7-9 to TRBJ2-3, with 12 bases matching TRBD2. CDR3 size: 16 residues. V was clipped by 5 bases and J by 2 bases; unmatched bases: 5. CDR1 is SEHNR, CDR2 FQNEAQ, per germline (reference sequence). CDR3 in DNA: TGTGCCAGCAGCGGAGGACTAGCGGGGATCACAGATACGCAGTATTTT. This codes for CASSGGLAGITDTQYF.

There are a few counts of this clone. This CDR3 reads CASSLDLGTDTQYF. The CDR3, as DNA: TGTGCCAGCAGCTTAGATTTAGGCACAGATACGCAGTATTTT. The V gene is TRBV11-2, the J gene TRBJ2-3, with D uncertain. There are 14 residues in the CDR3. CDR1 and CDR2 from the germline V gene are SGHAT and FQNNGV. Trimming removed 0 bases at V and 1 base at J, with 5 bases between.

This clone was detected a few times. The rearrangement joins TRBV19 to TRBJ2-3; 9 nucleotides align to TRBD1. The V gene end was trimmed by 5 bases and the J gene end by 4 bases; junction bases not matched to a gene: 4. Germline CDR1 is LNHDA and CDR2 is SQIVND (reference sequence). The CDR3 is made up of 14 amino acids. This CDR3 reads CASSLGTGSDTQYF. The CDR3 nucleotides are TGTGCCAGTAGTCTAGGGACAGGGTCAGATACGCAGTATTTT.

V gene TRBV29-1 combines with J gene TRBJ2-1, with 8 bases aligning to TRBD2. The CDR3 runs to 14 residues. V lost 1 base to trimming and J lost 10 bases; unmatched junction nucleotides: 9. CDR1 is SQVTM and CDR2 is ANQGSEA in the germline V gene. In DNA form, the CDR3 reads TGCAGCGTTGAAGTGGTAGTAGCGGGGATCGAGCAGTTCTTC. Amino acids: CSVEVVVAGIEQFF.

The V and J genes are TRBV7-2 and TRBJ2-7, with D possibly TRBD2 on 7 matching bases. Germline loops: CDR1 SGHTA, CDR2 FQGNSA. V was shortened by 5 bases and J by 3 bases, with 17 bases between the two germline ends. This CDR3 is 15 amino acids long. The CDR3 nucleotides are TGTGCCAGCAGCCAACTAGGGGGGGCCGGCTACGAGCAGTACTTC. It is translated as CASSQLGGAGYEQYF.

This clone was picked up a small number of times. V usage is TRBV10-3 and J usage is TRBJ2-5; 11 nucleotides line up with TRBD2. The CDR3 consists of 14 residues. Germline V gene lookup returns CDR1 ENHRY and CDR2 SYGVKD. The trim removed 6 bases at V and 4 bases at J, leaving 4 bases unmatched. CDR3 amino acids: CAISPTSGAETQYF. In DNA form, the CDR3 reads TGTGCCATCAGCCCGACTAGCGGGGCAGAGACCCAGTACTTC.

V usage is TRBV5-4 and J usage is TRBJ1-2; TRBD1 might be the D (5 bases). Trimming removed 4 bases from V and 5 bases from J, with 18 bases in between. Germline V gene lookup returns CDR1 SGHNT and CDR2 YYREEE (reference sequence). This CDR3 spans 15 amino acids. The CDR3 loop reads CASSRPQDNTYGYTF. For the CDR3, the DNA is TGTGCCAGCAGCCGACCCCAGGACAATACTTATGGCTACACCTTC.

The V and J genes are TRBV2 and TRBJ2-7, with a tentative D call TRBD2 (6 bases). The germline CDR1 and CDR2 sequences are SNHLY and FYNNEI. The CDR3 totals 13 residues. V shed 2 bases and J shed 5 bases, with 10 bases lying between them. In DNA, the CDR3 is TGTGCCAGCAGTGAACGGGGGATCGACGAGCAGTACTTC. Translating it yields CASSERGIDEQYF.

The V call is TRBV11-2, the J call TRBJ1-2; 9 bases are shared with TRBD1. Germline CDR1 SGHAT, CDR2 FQNNGV. J gave up 6 bases and V 5 bases, and 1 base lay outside the gene matches. The CDR3 has 12 residues. CDR3 nucleotide sequence: TGTGCCAGCAGCAACAGGGGGCATGGCTACACCTTC. As protein: CASSNRGHGYTF.

A few counts support this clone. This chain connects TRBV6-5 to TRBJ1-3, with 8 positions matching TRBD1. The J segment lost 0 bases and the V segment lost 3 bases, leaving 4 bases of the junction unmatched. CDR3 length: 16 residues. Germline V gene lookup returns CDR1 MNHEY and CDR2 SVGAGI. The CDR3 DNA reads as TGTGCCAGCAGTTATGCAGGGGGCCACTCTGGAAACACCATATATTTT. Its translation: CASSYAGGHSGNTIYF.

This clone was picked up a small number of times. The chain has TRBV2 and TRBJ1-5; D perhaps matches TRBD1 (6 bases). The CDR3 is made up of 14 amino acids. The germline V and J ends were trimmed by 8 bases and 3 bases, with 14 bases remaining between them. Germline CDR1 SNHLY, CDR2 FYNNEI. CDR3 amino acids: CASAEQGVNQPQHF. CDR3 sequence (DNA): TGTGCCAGCGCCGAACAGGGTGTCAATCAGCCCCAGCATTTT.

With regard to this clone: Other DNA sequences in the same sample also yield this CDR3. The rearrangement uses TRBV7-2 and TRBJ1-2; D perhaps matches TRBD1 (6 bases). Germline values: CDR1 SGHTA, CDR2 FQGNSA. V was shortened by 5 bases and J by 2 bases, with 9 bases between the two germline ends. CDR3 size: 13 residues. CDR3 sequence (DNA): TGTGCCAGCAGCGGCCAGGGGAACTATGGCTACACCTTC. Its protein product is CASSGQGNYGYTF. Variable domain in full (rest from reference TRBV7-2 and TRBJ1-2): GAGVSQSPSNKVTEKGKDVELRCDPISGHTALYWYRQSLGQGLEFLIYFQGNSAPDKSGLPSDRFSAERTGGSVSTLTIQRTQQEDSAVYLCASSGQGNYGYTFGSGTRLTVV.

The chain combines TRBV7-9 with TRBJ2-7; D remains ambiguous. The CDR3 extends over 14 amino acids. Germline CDR1 SEHNR, CDR2 FQNEAQ (reference sequence). CDR3 in amino acids: CASEFAGQEKEQYF. In nucleotides, the CDR3 is TGTGCAAGCGAGTTCGCAGGCCAGGAAAAGGAGCAGTACTTC.

This chain uses TRBV6-5 with TRBJ1-3, with D possibly TRBD1 on 6 matching bases. The CDR3 runs to 15 residues. Per germline, CDR1 MNHEY and CDR2 SVGAGI. The V and J ends lost 2 bases and 0 bases respectively, with 8 bases between them. The CDR3 sequence: CASSYDRSSGNTIYF. For the CDR3, the DNA is TGTGCCAGCAGTTACGACAGGAGCTCTGGAAACACCATATATTTT.

The chain employs TRBV18 and TRBJ1-4; D might be TRBD1 (5 bases). The germline gives CDR1 KGHSH, CDR2 LQKENI. CDR3 size: 16 residues. V was pared by 3 bases and J by 0 bases, with 11 bases between. DNA for the CDR3: TGTGCCAGCTCACCCTTCGGGGGTGCAACTAATGAAAAACTGTTTTTT. Its protein product is CASSPFGGATNEKLFF.